Below are 31 T cell receptor beta chains sequenced from a single sample in a study of blood T cell repertoires in COVID-19. Sequencing was performed with immunoSEQ multiplex PCR; in TCRdb, only in-frame clones are kept and a portion is missing. The table lists some 90,000 clones, around 90% of them singletons. Sequenced sample: peripheral blood. The origin of the receptors is a woman older than 75 with active or convalescent COVID-19.

V usage is TRBV7-3 and J usage is TRBJ2-3; 10 nucleotides align to TRBD2. V gave up 5 bases and J gave up 2 bases; unmatched junction bases: 4. The germline V gene encodes CDR1 SGHTA and CDR2 FQGTGA. The CDR3 runs 15 residues. CDR3 bases: TGTGCCAGCAGCGTAGCGGGAGGACTCACAGATACGCAGTATTTT. This encodes CASSVAGGLTDTQYF. The complete variable domain, with remaining parts taken from reference TRBV7-3 and TRBJ2-3, reads GAGVSQTPSNKVTEKGKYVELRCDPISGHTALYWYRQSLGQGPEFLIYFQGTGAADDSGLPNDRFFAVRPEGSVSTLKIQRTERGDSAVYLCASSVAGGLTDTQYFGPGTRLTVL.

The rearrangement links TRBV18 to TRBJ1-5; 8 bases are shared with TRBD1. Germline CDR1 is KGHSH and CDR2 is LQKENI. Losses at the gene ends were 3 bases for V and 1 base for J; bases not matched to a gene: 8. The CDR3 consists of 17 residues. The CDR3 region is CASSPKNDRGSNQPQHF. The CDR3 DNA reads TGTGCCAGCTCACCGAAAAATGACAGGGGCAGCAATCAGCCCCAGCATTTT.

V gene TRBV6-5 combines with J gene TRBJ1-5, with D maybe TRBD1 (6 bases). The CDR3 has 14 amino acids. Trimming left V 6 bases short and J 7 bases short, with 16 bases between. Germline V gene lookup returns CDR1 MNHEY and CDR2 SVGAGI. The CDR3 spells CASRLQGGDQPQHF. The CDR3 nucleotides read TGTGCCAGCAGACTACAGGGAGGGGACCAGCCCCAGCATTTT.

The chain combines TRBV5-4 with TRBJ1-2, with D perhaps TRBD1 (5 bases). The germline V and J ends were trimmed by 6 bases and 5 bases, with 14 bases remaining between them. The CDR3 is 13 amino acids. In germline, CDR1 is SGHNT, CDR2 YYREEE (reference sequence). CDR3 sequence reads: CASIDSGKYGYTF. The CDR3 coding sequence is TGTGCCAGCATCGATTCAGGGAAATATGGCTACACCTTC.

V is TRBV19 and J is TRBJ2-1; 7 bases line up with TRBD1. V dropped 5 bases and J dropped 6; count of bases not matched to a gene: 4. Germline CDR1 reads LNHDA; CDR2 reads SQIVND (reference sequence). This CDR3 is built from 13 residues. The CDR3 is CASSLAGGNEQFF. CDR3 sequence (DNA): TGTGCCAGTAGTTTGGCAGGGGGCAATGAGCAGTTCTTC.

V is TRBV19 and J is TRBJ2-7; 8 positions match TRBD2. CDR3 length equals 14 residues. CDR1 is LNHDA and CDR2 is SQIVND in the germline V gene (reference sequence). Germline trimming cut 5 bases from V and 1 base from J; bases unmatched to any gene: 4. This chain's CDR3 is CASSSLAGSYEQYF. Written as DNA, the CDR3 is TGTGCCAGTAGTTCCTTAGCGGGGTCCTACGAGCAGTACTTC.

The chain combines TRBV4-3 with TRBJ2-5; no definite D call. The V end was cut by 4 bases, the J end by 1 base, with 10 bases between. The CDR3 has 14 residues. Germline V gene data show CDR1 as LGHNA and CDR2 as YSLEER. The CDR3 here is CASSPELAQETQYF. CDR3 sequence (DNA): TGCGCCAGCAGCCCTGAGCTTGCCCAAGAGACCCAGTACTTC.

The V call is TRBV28, the J call TRBJ1-4; D not certain. CDR1 and CDR2 from the germline V gene are MDHEN and SYDVKM. The V end lost 5 bases, the J end lost 7 bases, and 14 bases lay between the germline ends. This CDR3 is 14 amino acids long. CDR3 nucleotides: TGTGCCAGCAGTGTGCCACGTGAGGGTGAAAAACTGTTTTTT. Amino acid sequence: CASSVPREGEKLFF.

The genes are TRBV25-1 and TRBJ2-1; 14 bases are shared with TRBD2. The trim removed 8 bases at V and 8 bases at J, leaving 11 bases unmatched. The CDR3 length is 16 residues. CDR1 is MGHDK and CDR2 is SYGVNS in the germline V gene. Written as DNA, the CDR3 is TGTGCCAGCGTCGGGACTAGCGGGAGATTAGTCGATGAGCAGTTCTTC. It yields the protein CASVGTSGRLVDEQFF. The full variable domain, with the rest looked up from reference TRBV25-1 and TRBJ2-1, is EADIYQTPRYLVIGTGKKITLECSQTMGHDKMYWYQQDPGMELHLIHYSYGVNSTEKGDLSSESTVSRIRTEHFPLTLESARPSHTSQYLCASVGTSGRLVDEQFFGPGTRLTVL.

V gene TRBV6-6 combines with J gene TRBJ2-2; 7 bases are shared with TRBD1. The CDR3 extends over 15 amino acids. J gave up 5 bases and V 6 bases, and 9 bases lay outside the gene matches. Germline-derived CDR1 and CDR2 are MNHNY and SVGAGI (reference sequence). The DNA of the CDR3 is TGTGCCAGCAGAATAAACAGGGGCGGGACCGGGGAGCTGTTTTTT. Its protein is CASRINRGGTGELFF.

This chain links TRBV5-4 with TRBJ2-3, with D perhaps matching TRBD2 (7 bases). CDR3 length: 14 residues. The germline V gene has CDR1 SGHNT and CDR2 YYREEE (reference sequence). The V end lost 0 bases, the J end lost 6 bases, and 11 bases lay between the germline ends. In DNA form, the CDR3 reads TGTGCCAGCAGCTTGGCTCGGGGGGCGGATACGCAGTATTTT. Its translation: CASSLARGADTQYF.

The gene calls are TRBV6-2 or TRBV6-3 and TRBJ2-1, with D unclear. CDR1 and CDR2 (germline): MNHEY, SVGEGT. The ends were cut back, 2 bases at V and 6 bases at J, with 14 bases in the middle. The CDR3 spans 15 residues. The CDR3 region has the DNA TGTGCCAGCAGTTACCTTAACCCGTGGGCCAATGAGCAGTTCTTC. This encodes CASSYLNPWANEQFF.

The V and J genes are TRBV28 and TRBJ1-2; D not resolved. The CDR3 length is 11 residues. V was pared by 3 bases and J by 5 bases, with 4 bases between. The germline gives CDR1 MDHEN, CDR2 SYDVKM. This CDR3 reads CASSFRYGYTF. CDR3 bases: TGTGCCAGCAGTTTCAGATATGGCTACACCTTC.

The chain combines TRBV27 with TRBJ1-1; D not certain. Germline V gives CDR1 MNHEY, CDR2 SMNVEV (reference sequence). Trimming stripped 6 bases from V and 5 bases from J, with 16 bases between. CDR3 length: 14 residues. The CDR3 loop is CASRLLMSETEAFF. The CDR3 nucleotides are TGTGCCAGCAGGCTGCTAATGAGCGAAACTGAAGCTTTCTTT.

The DNA for the CDR3 is TGTGCCAGCAGCCTGGGACTTCCCGCCCGCCGAGATACGCAGTATTTT. It specifies CASSLGLPARRDTQYF. The chain couples TRBV12-1 to TRBJ2-3; TRBD2, the table's D call, lacks a check against the DNA. TRBV12-1 is a pseudogene segment. CDR3 length: 16 amino acids.

The chain couples TRBV7-9 to TRBJ2-7; 7 bases are a match to TRBD1. The V gene end was trimmed by 4 bases and the J gene end by 5 bases; junction bases not matched to a gene: 5. Germline V CDR1 and CDR2: SEHNR, FQNEAQ (reference sequence). The CDR3 has 13 residues. CDR3 sequence reads: CASSSQGQNEQYF. The CDR3 DNA follows: TGTGCCAGCAGCTCCCAGGGACAGAACGAGCAGTACTTC.

The table lists this clone with a few counts. The CDR3 DNA sequence: TGTGCCAGCAGTTTGTTCATAGGGACAGGGGGCTCCGAGCAGTACTTC. It yields the protein CASSLFIGTGGSEQYF. The chain has TRBV27 and TRBJ2-7, with 12 bases aligning to TRBD1. The length of the CDR3 is 16 residues. J lost 6 bases, V lost 3 bases, and 9 bases had no gene match. The germline CDR1 and CDR2 sequences are MNHEY and SMNVEV (reference sequence).

V is TRBV11-2 and J is TRBJ1-4; no firm D call. The V gene's germline CDR1 is SGHAT and CDR2 FQNNGV. The length of the CDR3 is 15 residues. The ends were cut back, 5 bases at V and 0 bases at J, with 10 bases in the middle. The CDR3 loop is CASSETASTNEKLFF. In DNA form, the CDR3 reads TGTGCCAGCAGCGAAACAGCTTCAACTAATGAAAAACTGTTTTTT.

This clone was picked up one time. The chain employs TRBV9 and TRBJ2-5; TRBD2 matches 8 bases. Unmatched junction bases numbered 9, after V lost 0 bases and J lost 5 bases. Germline V gene data show CDR1 as SGDLS and CDR2 as YYNGEE. The CDR3 is made up of 16 amino acids. CDR3 region: CASSVATGGGTETQYF. The CDR3 DNA reads as TGTGCCAGCAGCGTAGCTACTGGCGGGGGGACGGAGACCCAGTACTTC.

The gene calls are TRBV28 and TRBJ1-2; 7 bases line up with TRBD1. CDR3 length: 19 amino acids. Trimming cost V 0 bases and J 0 bases; bases outside gene matches: 13. Germline V CDR1 and CDR2: MDHEN, SYDVKM. CDR3 amino acids: CASSLWDPGQTNSNYGYTF. CDR3 sequence (DNA): TGTGCCAGCAGTTTATGGGACCCGGGACAGACAAACTCTAACTATGGCTACACCTTC.

The sample holds a few counts of this clone. This rearrangement joins TRBV28 to TRBJ1-5, with D possibly matching TRBD1 (5 bases). The CDR3 consists of 16 residues. V was trimmed by 5 bases and J by 0 bases, leaving 14 bases between them. CDR1 and CDR2 (germline): MDHEN, SYDVKM. CDR3: CASSPSGRDSNQPQHF. CDR3 DNA sequence: TGTGCCAGCAGTCCATCGGGCAGGGATAGCAATCAGCCCCAGCATTTT.

This sequence joins TRBV7-3 and TRBJ2-1; TRBD2 is a possible D gene (5 bases). V gave up 3 bases and J gave up 6 bases, with 15 bases separating them. The CDR3 contains 15 residues. Germline V CDR1 and CDR2: SGHTA, FQGTGA. The CDR3 reads CASSFGMHEGNEQFF. For the CDR3, the DNA is TGTGCCAGCAGCTTCGGGATGCACGAAGGCAATGAGCAGTTCTTC.

This clone was detected once. The V gene is TRBV7-9, the J gene TRBJ1-1; 8 bases agree with TRBD1. V shed 5 bases, J shed 3 bases, and the junction held 8 bases outside the gene matches. CDR1 and CDR2 (germline): SEHNR, FQNEAQ (reference sequence). CDR3 size: 15 residues. CDR3 nucleotide sequence: TGTGCCAGCAGCCAGAGACAGGGGAGGGACACTGAAGCTTTCTTT. This encodes CASSQRQGRDTEAFF.

This CDR3 is CASSFGTSYNEQFF. The CDR3 DNA reads as TGTGCCAGTAGTTTTGGGACTTCTTACAATGAGCAGTTCTTC. The chain has TRBV19 and TRBJ2-1, with a weak D call TRBD2 (6 bases). V was clipped by 5 bases and J by 4 bases, with 12 bases between them. From germline, CDR1 is LNHDA and CDR2 SQIVND (reference sequence). The CDR3 spans 14 residues.

The V and J genes are TRBV9 and TRBJ2-3; 9 nucleotides match TRBD2. This CDR3 is built from 16 residues. Germline values: CDR1 SGDLS, CDR2 YYNGEE. V lost 0 bases, J lost 2 bases, and 4 bases stayed unmatched. CDR3: CASSVGSGRFTDTQYF. The CDR3 bases are TGTGCCAGCAGCGTAGGCAGCGGGAGGTTCACAGATACGCAGTATTTT.

The chain recombines TRBV27 with TRBJ2-1, with 14 positions matching TRBD2. Germline CDR1 reads MNHEY; CDR2 reads SMNVEV (reference sequence). V lost 7 bases to trimming and J lost 7 bases; unmatched junction nucleotides: 12. The CDR3 totals 17 residues. The CDR3 spells CASTRTSGRSFRNEQFF. The CDR3 region has the DNA TGTGCCAGCACCAGGACTAGCGGGAGGTCGTTTCGGAATGAGCAGTTCTTC.

The chain is built from TRBV19 and TRBJ1-1; 9 nucleotides match TRBD1. J was trimmed by 5 bases and V by 4 bases; bases with no gene match: 8. The germline gives CDR1 LNHDA, CDR2 SQIVND (reference sequence). The CDR3 runs 15 residues. CDR3 sequence (DNA): TGTGCCAGTAGTAACAGGGGGCGCTCGGAAACTGAAGCTTTCTTT. It specifies CASSNRGRSETEAFF.

The chain employs TRBV28 and TRBJ2-1; 11 nucleotides match TRBD1. This CDR3 contains 16 residues. Germline loops: CDR1 MDHEN, CDR2 SYDVKM. With V trimmed by 5 bases and J by 8 bases, 11 bases remained unmatched. The DNA of the CDR3 is TGTGCCAGCAGTGGGGCCGGGACAGGGGGTATAGATGAGCAGTTCTTC. As protein: CASSGAGTGGIDEQFF. Together with reference TRBV28 and TRBJ2-1, the CDR3 gives the full variable domain: DVKVTQSSRYLVKRTGEKVFLECVQDMDHENMFWYRQDPGLGLRLIYFSYDVKMKEKGDIPEGYSVSREKKERFSLILESASTNQTSMYLCASSGAGTGGIDEQFFGPGTRLTVL.

V gene TRBV7-2 combines with J gene TRBJ2-1, with D maybe TRBD2 (5 bases). The CDR3 spans 16 residues. V was clipped by 5 bases and J by 9 bases, with 23 bases between them. Germline V gene lookup returns CDR1 SGHTA and CDR2 FQGNSA. CDR3 nucleotides: TGTGCCAGCAGCAGAGGTCCGGGGAGAGGCCGCATTGAGCAGTTCTTC. Encoded protein: CASSRGPGRGRIEQFF.

This rearrangement joins TRBV5-6 to TRBJ1-4, with D possibly matching TRBD1 (5 bases). The germline V gene has CDR1 SGHDT and CDR2 YYEEEE. This CDR3 is 13 amino acids long. Trimming stripped 1 base from V and 7 bases from J, with 8 bases between. CDR3 coding DNA: TGTGCCAGCAGCTTGTCGACAGTTGAAAAACTGTTTTTT. This codes for CASSLSTVEKLFF.

The chain employs TRBV7-9 and TRBJ1-1; the D is unclear. This CDR3 comprises 14 residues. Per the germline V gene, CDR1 is SEHNR and CDR2 is FQNEAQ (reference sequence). Trimming removed 1 base at V and 2 bases at J, with 8 bases between. CDR3 sequence reads: CASSLGGGNTEAFF. The CDR3 bases are TGTGCCAGCAGCTTAGGCGGAGGTAACACTGAAGCTTTCTTT.